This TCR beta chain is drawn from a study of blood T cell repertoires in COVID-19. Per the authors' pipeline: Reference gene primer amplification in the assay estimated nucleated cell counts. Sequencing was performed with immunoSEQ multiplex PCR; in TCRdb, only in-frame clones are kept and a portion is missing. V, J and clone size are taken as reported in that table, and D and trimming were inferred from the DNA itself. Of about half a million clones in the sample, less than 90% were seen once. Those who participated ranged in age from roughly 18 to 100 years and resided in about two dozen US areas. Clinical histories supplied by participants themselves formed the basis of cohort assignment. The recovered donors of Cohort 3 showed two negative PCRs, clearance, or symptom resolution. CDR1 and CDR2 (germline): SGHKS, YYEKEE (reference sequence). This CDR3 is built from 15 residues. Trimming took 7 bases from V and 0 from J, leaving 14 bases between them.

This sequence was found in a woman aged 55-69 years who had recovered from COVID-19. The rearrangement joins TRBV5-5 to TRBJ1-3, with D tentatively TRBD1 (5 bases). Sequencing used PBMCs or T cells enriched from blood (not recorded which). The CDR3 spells CASFPGGSSGNTIYF. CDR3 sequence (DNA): TGTGCCAGCTTTCCTGGGGGGAGCTCTGGAAACACCATATATTTT.